What follows are 30 T cell receptor beta chains derived from one specimen sequenced in a study of T cell changes during pregnancy in multiple sclerosis. Profiling relied on immunoSEQ multiplex PCR, and the TCRdb table lists in-frame clones only, not all of them. The sample has about 18,000 clones; approximately 81% are singletons. The sequencing used CD8+ T cells from peripheral blood mononuclear cells, collected after pregnancy. These receptor sequences come from a female donor with multiple sclerosis, enrolled in a pregnancy study.

The chain employs TRBV4-2 and TRBJ2-7, with D perhaps matching TRBD1 (6 bases). The ends were cut back, 3 bases at V and 0 bases at J, with 12 bases in the middle. The CDR3 spans 15 residues. Germline CDR1 LGHNA, CDR2 YNFKEQ. The CDR3 sequence: CASSHYRDSSYEQYF. In DNA form, the CDR3 reads TGTGCCAGCAGCCATTACAGGGATAGCTCCTACGAGCAGTACTTC.

The sample holds a few counts of this clone. This sequence joins TRBV27 and TRBJ1-6, with D uncertain. Trimming cost V 0 bases and J 9 bases, with 9 bases left between them. Germline V gene sequence: CDR1 MNHEY, CDR2 SMNVEV (reference sequence). This CDR3 contains 14 residues. CDR3 in DNA: TGTGCCAGCAGTTTATCCTCGCGAGTTTCACCCCTCCACTTT. Its protein is CASSLSSRVSPLHF.

This sequence joins TRBV4-1 and TRBJ2-7; 7 bases are shared with TRBD2. The CDR3 is 15 residues long. V was pared by 1 base and J by 3 bases, with 6 bases of the junction left unmatched. Germline assignment: CDR1 MGHRA and CDR2 YSYEKL. CDR3 region: CASSQGLAYSYEQYF. The DNA for the CDR3 is TGCGCCAGCAGCCAAGGACTAGCCTACAGCTACGAGCAGTACTTC.

This sequence joins TRBV27 and TRBJ2-1, with D possibly matching TRBD2 (7 bases). Germline values: CDR1 MNHEY, CDR2 SMNVEV (reference sequence). CDR3 length: 14 residues. V lost 0 bases and J lost 9, with 12 bases in between. CDR3 amino acids: CASSLSGEGVEQFF. The DNA for the CDR3 is TGTGCCAGCAGTTTATCGGGGGAGGGGGTTGAGCAGTTCTTC.

The chain uses TRBV4-3 and TRBJ1-2; D gene uncertain. The CDR3 totals 11 residues. The V and J ends lost 5 bases and 8 bases respectively, with 9 bases between them. Germline V lookup: CDR1 LGHNA, CDR2 YSLEER. Here the CDR3 DNA reads TGCGCCAGCAGCTCACTCTTGGGCTACACCTTC. The encoded protein is CASSSLLGYTF.

J is TRBJ2-7 and V is TRBV9; 7 bases map to TRBD1. CDR1 is SGDLS, CDR2 YYNGEE, per germline. V was pared by 4 bases and J by 2 bases, with 12 bases of the junction left unmatched. CDR3 length equals 16 residues. Here the CDR3 DNA reads TGTGCCAGCAGCCCCCAGGGGGAAATTTGGGCCTACGAGCAGTACTTC. Translating gives CASSPQGEIWAYEQYF.

V and J are TRBV4-3 and TRBJ2-3; tentative D call: TRBD1 (5 bases). The CDR3 covers 18 residues. The V end was cut by 0 bases, the J end by 0 bases, with 16 bases between. In germline, CDR1 is LGHNA, CDR2 YSLEER. CDR3: CASSQEALQVPSTDTQYF. As DNA, the CDR3 is TGCGCCAGCAGCCAAGAGGCCCTACAGGTACCTAGCACAGATACGCAGTATTTT.

The V gene is TRBV5-6, the J gene TRBJ1-2, with D perhaps matching TRBD1 (5 bases). Trimming left V 0 bases short and J 5 bases short, with 11 bases between. CDR1 and CDR2 (germline): SGHDT, YYEEEE. The length of the CDR3 is 14 residues. This chain's CDR3 is CASSLVLGGYGYTF. CDR3 in DNA: TGTGCCAGCAGCTTGGTTCTGGGGGGGTATGGCTACACCTTC.

The J gene is TRBJ2-1, the V gene TRBV5-4; TRBD1 matches at 7 bases. The CDR3 is made up of 16 amino acids. Trimming removed 3 bases from V and 0 bases from J; junction bases left unmatched: 6. CDR1 is SGHNT and CDR2 is YYREEE in the germline V gene (reference sequence). The chain's CDR3 is CASSSTGLSSYNEQFF. The CDR3 DNA follows: TGTGCCAGCAGCTCGACAGGGTTGAGCTCCTACAATGAGCAGTTCTTC.

V is TRBV4-1 and J is TRBJ2-1, with 9 bases that match TRBD1. The V gene's germline CDR1 is MGHRA and CDR2 YSYEKL. Trimming cost V 8 bases and J 1 base; bases outside gene matches: 6. The CDR3 spans 15 residues. The CDR3 DNA sequence: TGCGCCAGCCGAGCGGACAGGGGTTCCTACAATGAGCAGTTCTTC. Translating it yields CASRADRGSYNEQFF.

The chain employs TRBV27 and TRBJ2-7; 7 nucleotides agree with TRBD2. Germline CDR1 and CDR2: MNHEY and SMNVEV (reference sequence). With V trimmed by 5 bases and J by 2 bases, 9 bases remained unmatched. The CDR3 is 15 amino acids. CDR3 residues: CASSPRWEGPYEQYF. CDR3 in DNA: TGTGCCAGCAGTCCCAGGTGGGAGGGACCCTACGAGCAGTACTTC.

CDR3 loop: CASSLATGPDTQYF. The CDR3 DNA sequence: TGTGCCAGCAGCTTGGCCACAGGGCCAGATACGCAGTATTTT. V gene TRBV5-6 combines with J gene TRBJ2-3; D perhaps matches TRBD1 (6 bases). The ends were cut back, 0 bases at V and 4 bases at J, with 9 bases in the middle. This CDR3 contains 14 residues. Germline assignment: CDR1 SGHDT and CDR2 YYEEEE. Full variable domain (rest looked up from reference TRBV5-6 and TRBJ2-3): DAGVTQSPTHLIKTRGQQVTLRCSPKSGHDTVSWYQQALGQGPQFIFQYYEEEERQRGNFPDRFSGHQFPNYSSELNVNALLLGDSALYLCASSLATGPDTQYFGPGTRLTVL.

This chain links TRBV28 with TRBJ1-2, with D uncertain. V lost 7 bases, J lost 6 bases, and 15 bases lay in between. Germline CDR1 MDHEN, CDR2 SYDVKM. The CDR3 runs to 13 residues. The CDR3 region has the DNA TGTGCCAGCACCTCCCGGGGATCGGATGGCTACACCTTC. Its translation is CASTSRGSDGYTF.

This chain joins TRBV6-1 and TRBJ2-2; no reliable D call. CDR1 and CDR2 from the germline V gene are MNHNS and SASEGT. This CDR3 region has 14 residues. Between the trimmed V and J ends, which lost 4 bases and 3 bases, there was a span of 9 bases. The CDR3 DNA sequence: TGTGCCAGCAGTGGCGACCAGGACACCGGGGAGCTGTTTTTT. Its translation: CASSGDQDTGELFF.

The genes are TRBV7-6 and TRBJ2-5; no clear D gene. TRBJ2-7 explains the end of the DNA better; the J call may be wrong. The CDR3 has 12 amino acids. CDR1 and CDR2 (germline): SGHVS, FNYEAQ. DNA for the CDR3: TGTGCCAGCAGCCCTACCTCCTACGAGCAGTACTTC. Translating it yields CASSPTSYEQYF.

Worth noting for this clone: The sample holds other DNA sequences that translate to the same CDR3. V usage is TRBV19 and J usage is TRBJ2-2, with 11 nucleotides matching TRBD1. The CDR3 runs to 15 residues. Per the germline V gene, CDR1 is LNHDA and CDR2 is SQIVND (reference sequence). The ends lost 8 bases at V and 5 bases at J; junction bases unmatched: 7. CDR3 bases: TGTGCCAGTTCCGGGACAGGGGGATGGACCGGGGAGCTGTTTTTT. Amino acids: CASSGTGGWTGELFF. Filled out from reference TRBV19 and TRBJ2-2, the complete variable domain reads DGGITQSPKYLFRKEGQNVTLSCEQNLNHDAMYWYRQDPGQGLRLIYYSQIVNDFQKGDIAEGYSVSREKKESFPLTVTSAQKNPTAFYLCASSGTGGWTGELFFGEGSRLTVL.

This chain links TRBV6-5 with TRBJ2-7, with D tentatively TRBD1 (5 bases). V lost 6 bases and J lost 3, with 9 bases in between. Germline CDR1 is MNHEY and CDR2 is SVGAGI. The CDR3 extends over 12 amino acids. The CDR3 coding sequence is TGTGCCAGCAGCCCGACAGTCTACGAGCAGTACTTC. Its translation: CASSPTVYEQYF.

This clone was counted only a few times. The V call is TRBV28, the J call TRBJ1-1, with 10 bases aligning to TRBD1. Germline trimming cut 5 bases from V and 4 bases from J; bases unmatched to any gene: 7. The CDR3 has 15 amino acids. CDR1 is MDHEN and CDR2 is SYDVKM in the germline V gene. The CDR3 loop reads CASSGRDRGGTEAFF. The CDR3 region has the DNA TGTGCCAGCAGTGGCCGGGACAGGGGAGGCACTGAAGCTTTCTTT. The full variable domain, in which reference TRBV28 and TRBJ1-1 provide the parts outside the CDR3, is DVKVTQSSRYLVKRTGEKVFLECVQDMDHENMFWYRQDPGLGLRLIYFSYDVKMKEKGDIPEGYSVSREKKERFSLILESASTNQTSMYLCASSGRDRGGTEAFFGQGTRLTVV.

A word on this clone: This sample also contains other DNA sequences that code for the same CDR3. The chain carries TRBV7-3 and TRBJ2-1; perhaps TRBD1 as D (5 bases). This CDR3 region has 14 residues. V was pared by 0 bases and J by 4 bases, with 7 bases between. Germline CDR1 and CDR2: SGHTA and FQGTGA. The CDR3 loop is CASSLTGAYNEQFF. In DNA, the CDR3 is TGTGCCAGCAGCTTAACTGGGGCTTACAATGAGCAGTTCTTC.

The genes are TRBV7-3 and TRBJ2-5; 15 bases line up with TRBD2. The junction had 2 bases not matched to a gene; V was cut back by 4 bases and J by 5 bases. Germline-derived CDR1 and CDR2 are SGHTA and FQGTGA. The CDR3 sequence is 15 residues long. CDR3 amino acids: CASSWGTSGGETQYF. CDR3 nucleotides: TGTGCCAGCAGCTGGGGGACTAGCGGGGGGGAGACCCAGTACTTC.

The chain links TRBV30 to TRBJ1-6; D is ambiguous. Trimming pared 0 bases from V and 9 bases from J, leaving 9 bases between. Germline V gene sequence: CDR1 GTSNPN, CDR2 SVGIG (reference sequence). The length of the CDR3 is 13 residues. The CDR3 loop is CAWSVLGGSPLHF. The CDR3, as DNA: TGTGCCTGGAGTGTGTTGGGAGGTTCACCCCTCCACTTT. Together with reference TRBV30 and TRBJ1-6, the CDR3 gives the full variable domain: SQTIHQWPATLVQPVGSPLSLECTVEGTSNPNLYWYRQAAGRGLQLLFYSVGIGQISSEVPQNLSASRPQDRQFILSSKKLLLSDSGFYLCAWSVLGGSPLHFGNGTRLTVT.

V usage is TRBV7-2 and J usage is TRBJ1-5; no reliable D call. There are 13 residues in the CDR3. The V end lost 5 bases, the J end lost 0 bases, and 5 bases lay between the germline ends. From germline, CDR1 is SGHTA and CDR2 FQGNSA. The CDR3 spells CASSTDSNQPQHF. The CDR3 DNA is TGTGCCAGCAGCACAGATAGCAATCAGCCCCAGCATTTT.

The J gene is TRBJ2-7, the V gene TRBV5-1; D is possibly TRBD1 (6 bases). The V and J ends lost 5 bases and 5 bases respectively, with 14 bases between them. Germline V gene lookup returns CDR1 SGHRS and CDR2 YFSETQ. The CDR3 is made up of 13 amino acids. This CDR3 is CASSLQGFDEQYF. The CDR3 nucleotides read TGCGCCAGCAGTTTACAGGGTTTTGACGAGCAGTACTTC. The whole variable domain, filled in from reference TRBV5-1 and TRBJ2-7, reads KAGVTQTPRYLIKTRGQQVTLSCSPISGHRSVSWYQQTPGQGLQFLFEYFSETQRNKGNFPGRFSGRQFSNSRSEMNVSTLELGDSALYLCASSLQGFDEQYFGPGTRLTVT.

This clone is classed as medium-sized (0.01 to 0.1%). The V gene is TRBV4-1, the J gene TRBJ1-4; 9 bases are a match to TRBD1. V shed 5 bases, J shed 6 bases, and the junction held 4 bases outside the gene matches. Germline CDR1 and CDR2: MGHRA and YSYEKL. The CDR3 is made up of 14 amino acids. The CDR3: CASSKRQGDEKLFF. Written as DNA, the CDR3 is TGCGCCAGCAGCAAGAGACAGGGGGATGAAAAACTGTTTTTT.

The chain has TRBV15 and TRBJ2-3; the D is unclear. Germline V gene data show CDR1 as LNHNV and CDR2 as YYDKDF (reference sequence). V was pared by 1 base and J by 1 base, with 3 bases between. The CDR3 runs 13 residues. The CDR3 DNA is TGTGCCACCAGCAGAGCGGGCACAGATACGCAGTATTTT. Protein sequence: CATSRAGTDTQYF. Based on the CDR3 plus reference TRBV15 and TRBJ2-3, the full variable domain is DAMVIQNPRYQVTQFGKPVTLSCSQTLNHNVMYWYQQKSSQAPKLLFHYYDKDFNNEADTPDNFQSRRPNTSFCFLDIRSPGLGDTAMYLCATSRAGTDTQYFGPGTRLTVL.

The gene calls are TRBV28 and TRBJ2-7; weak D call: TRBD2 (6 bases). Germline loops: CDR1 MDHEN, CDR2 SYDVKM. Trimming cost V 6 bases and J 1 base, with 13 bases left between them. The CDR3 runs to 14 residues. The DNA of the CDR3 is TGTGCCAGCAGCCTCGGGCGGGGTTCCTACGAGCAGTACTTC. Its protein is CASSLGRGSYEQYF.

J is TRBJ1-6 and V is TRBV7-9; D gene uncertain. Per the germline V gene, CDR1 is SEHNR and CDR2 is FQNEAQ (reference sequence). This CDR3 contains 15 residues. The V end was cut by 4 bases, the J end by 4 bases, with 11 bases between. The CDR3 loop is CASSSSEIYNSPLHF. The CDR3 nucleotides are TGTGCCAGCAGCTCCTCAGAAATTTATAATTCACCCCTCCACTTT.

This sequence joins TRBV20-1 and TRBJ2-1; D not certain. The length of the CDR3 is 11 residues. CDR1 is DFQATT, CDR2 SNEGSKA, per germline (reference sequence). V lost 2 bases, J lost 5 bases, and 4 bases lay in between. The CDR3 DNA reads as TGCAGTGCTAGACGCGACAATGAGCAGTTCTTC. This codes for CSARRDNEQFF.

The gene calls are TRBV5-1 and TRBJ2-5; 7 bases fit TRBD1. Germline V gene lookup returns CDR1 SGHRS and CDR2 YFSETQ. The junction had 16 bases not matched to a gene; V was cut back by 6 bases and J by 2 bases. This CDR3 comprises 17 residues. Here the CDR3 reads CASTLRTGSNSQETQYF. DNA of the CDR3: TGCGCCAGCACCCTCCGGACAGGCTCAAACTCTCAAGAGACCCAGTACTTC. The entire variable domain, with the rest obtained from reference TRBV5-1 and TRBJ2-5, is as follows: KAGVTQTPRYLIKTRGQQVTLSCSPISGHRSVSWYQQTPGQGLQFLFEYFSETQRNKGNFPGRFSGRQFSNSRSEMNVSTLELGDSALYLCASTLRTGSNSQETQYFGPGTRLLVL.

This chain links TRBV6-5 with TRBJ1-1; D remains unclear. Trimming took off 0 bases at V and 4 bases at J, with 6 bases between the two ends. This CDR3 has 13 residues. CDR1 is MNHEY, CDR2 SVGAGI, per germline. The CDR3 coding sequence is TGTGCCAGCAGTTACTCGAGAGCCACTGAAGCTTTCTTT. Protein sequence: CASSYSRATEAFF.